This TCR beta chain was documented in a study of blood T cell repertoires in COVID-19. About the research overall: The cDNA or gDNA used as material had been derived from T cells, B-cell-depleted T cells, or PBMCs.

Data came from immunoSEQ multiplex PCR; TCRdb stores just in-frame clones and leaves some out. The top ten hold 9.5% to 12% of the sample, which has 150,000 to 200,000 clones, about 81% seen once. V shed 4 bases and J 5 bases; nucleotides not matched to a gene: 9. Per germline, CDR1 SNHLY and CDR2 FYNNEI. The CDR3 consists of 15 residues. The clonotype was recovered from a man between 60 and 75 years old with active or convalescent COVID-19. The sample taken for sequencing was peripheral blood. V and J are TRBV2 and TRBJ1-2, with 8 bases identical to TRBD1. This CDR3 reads CASSGAGGVGYGYTF. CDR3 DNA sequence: TGTGCCAGCAGTGGGGCAGGGGGCGTCGGATATGGCTACACCTTC.